What follows are 12 T cell receptor beta chains derived from one specimen sequenced in a study of Ad26.COV2.S vaccination and SARS-CoV-2 variants. Assay: immunoSEQ multiplex PCR; the TCRdb copy retains only in-frame clones and omits some. The table has around 300,000 clones, less than 90% seen once. Documented treatment: about 20 received Ad26.COV2.S at low or high dose, single or two shots; roughly five received placebo; per-sample allocation not given. Sample collection was performed on day 63 after the first vaccine or placebo injection. Sequenced material: peripheral blood, taken in a trial of Ad26.COV2.S vaccine versus placebo. The receptors stem from a person aged 18 to 59 who received the Ad26.COV2.S COVID-19 vaccine or a placebo.

This chain joins TRBV6-2 or TRBV6-3 and TRBJ1-3; no clear D. The CDR3 is 14 residues long. V was cut by 2 bases and J by 0 bases, with 5 bases left in between. Germline V CDR1 and CDR2: MNHEY, SVGEGT. The CDR3 protein is CASSYPISGNTIYF. In nucleotides, the CDR3 is TGTGCCAGCAGTTACCCAATCTCTGGAAACACCATATATTTT.

The V call is TRBV12-3 or TRBV12-4, the J call TRBJ2-5; D is undetermined. This CDR3 is 11 amino acids long. V dropped 2 bases and J dropped 5 bases, with 3 bases sitting between them. CDR3 residues: CASSLHETQYF. In nucleotides, the CDR3 is TGTGCCAGCAGTTTACACGAGACCCAGTACTTC.

J is TRBJ1-5 and V is TRBV11-2; the D is unclear. The CDR3 is 15 amino acids. Germline-derived CDR1 and CDR2 are SGHAT and FQNNGV. V was clipped by 1 base and J by 9 bases, with 16 bases between them. CDR3 in amino acids: CASSLVGGSAGPQHF. Here the CDR3 DNA reads TGTGCCAGCAGCTTAGTCGGCGGATCAGCAGGGCCCCAGCATTTT.

The chain combines TRBV6-5 with TRBJ2-5; 7 bases map to TRBD1. The germline V gene encodes CDR1 MNHEY and CDR2 SVGAGI. Germline trimming cut 5 bases from V and 2 bases from J; bases unmatched to any gene: 8. This CDR3 is built from 15 residues. This chain's CDR3 is CASSIQGRGQETQYF. For the CDR3, the DNA is TGTGCCAGCAGTATACAGGGGAGAGGTCAAGAGACCCAGTACTTC.

This chain connects TRBV4-3 to TRBJ1-1; 9 bases line up with TRBD1. Germline values: CDR1 LGHNA, CDR2 YSLEER. J lost 4 bases, V lost 1 base, and 4 bases had no gene match. The length of the CDR3 is 15 residues. The chain's CDR3 is CASSQGDRESTEAFF. CDR3 bases: TGCGCCAGCAGCCAAGGGGACAGGGAGTCCACTGAAGCTTTCTTT.

In its sample, this clone was seen once. The chain joins TRBV6-2 or TRBV6-3 to TRBJ1-5; D perhaps matches TRBD1 (6 bases). The V gene lost 0 bases and the J gene lost 8 bases, with 20 bases spanning the gap. Germline lookup yields CDR1 MNHEY and CDR2 SVGEGT. The CDR3 contains 17 residues. The CDR3 DNA reads as TGTGCCAGCAGTTACTCGAGTTCCTGGTCGGGGGCCGAGCCCCAGCATTTT. This sequence encodes CASSYSSSWSGAEPQHF.

V gene TRBV6-2 or TRBV6-3 combines with J gene TRBJ1-1; the match to TRBD1 covers 11 bases. Germline loops: CDR1 MNHEY, CDR2 SVGEGT. The J segment lost 3 bases and the V segment lost 4 bases, leaving 4 bases of the junction unmatched. The CDR3 has 15 residues. The CDR3 nucleotides read TGTGCCAGCAGTTCCCCGGGACAGGGGGACACTGAAGCTTTCTTT. It codes for CASSSPGQGDTEAFF.

This clone occurred a few times. The chain has TRBV19 and TRBJ1-5; D is unclear. The CDR3 has 14 amino acids. The V and J ends lost 5 bases and 5 bases respectively, with 13 bases between them. The germline V gene encodes CDR1 LNHDA and CDR2 SQIVND (reference sequence). The CDR3 here is CASSYMERDQPQHF. Written as DNA, the CDR3 is TGTGCCAGTAGTTATATGGAGAGAGATCAGCCCCAGCATTTT.

A few counts support this clone. V gene TRBV10-1 combines with J gene TRBJ1-4, with TRBD1 matching over 10 bases. Looked up from germline, CDR1 is WNHNN and CDR2 is SYGVQD (reference sequence). V shed 3 bases and J 5 bases; nucleotides not matched to a gene: 9. The length of the CDR3 is 17 residues. The CDR3 protein is CASSEGTGEFRNEKLFF. In DNA, the CDR3 is TGCGCCAGCAGTGAAGGGACAGGGGAGTTTAGGAATGAAAAACTGTTTTTT.

This clone was observed a single time. V and J are TRBV19 and TRBJ1-2; 8 positions agree with TRBD1. Trimming cost V 3 bases and J 0 bases; bases outside gene matches: 6. This CDR3 spans 16 amino acids. Germline V gene lookup returns CDR1 LNHDA and CDR2 SQIVND (reference sequence). CDR3 sequence (DNA): TGTGCCAGTAGTATCGACCTACAGGGGGCTAACTATGGCTACACCTTC. It encodes CASSIDLQGANYGYTF.

This clone was seen just once. V gene TRBV29-1 combines with J gene TRBJ2-1; D ambiguous. This CDR3 region has 15 residues. CDR1 and CDR2 (germline): SQVTM, ANQGSEA. The V end lost 1 base, the J end lost 0 bases, and 10 bases lay between the germline ends. Here the CDR3 reads CSVEGVESSYNEQFF. The CDR3 region has the DNA TGCAGCGTTGAAGGGGTGGAAAGCTCCTACAATGAGCAGTTCTTC.

CDR3: CSVETGASGNTIYF. The CDR3 nucleotides are TGCAGCGTTGAAACCGGGGCCTCTGGAAACACCATATATTTT. The rearrangement joins TRBV29-1 to TRBJ1-3; possibly TRBD1 for D (5 bases). The ends were cut back, 2 bases at V and 0 bases at J, with 8 bases in the middle. The CDR3 is 14 residues long. Germline V lookup: CDR1 SQVTM, CDR2 ANQGSEA.